The T cell receptor beta chain described here comes from a study of T cell responses to AZD1222 COVID-19 vaccine. General study results and limits: Targets within unmutated variant regions were reportedly found for nearly half of spike-specific TCRs. Spike-specific TCR repertoires showed rising breadth and depth after two AZD1222 doses. Baseline seropositivity characterized only 5 or 6 AZD1222 recipients. Donor demographics were predominantly white British with a female majority; clonal diversity may be underestimated.

Some clones are missing from TCRdb's copy, which holds only in-frame ones; the method was immunoSEQ multiplex PCR. The sample lists about 120,000 clones; around 87% were seen once. The trim removed 3 bases at V and 4 bases at J, leaving 3 bases unmatched. The length of the CDR3 is 14 residues. CDR1 is ENHRY and CDR2 is SYGVKD in the germline V gene. About this clone itself: Antigen unknown.

Specimen: peripheral blood, collected 28 days after the second AZD1222 dose. This sequence joins TRBV10-3 and TRBJ1-3, with 7 bases lining up with TRBD1. The receptor comes from an adult who received the AZD1222 COVID-19 vaccine. CDR3 loop: CAISELGGGNTIYF. The CDR3 region has the DNA TGTGCCATCAGTGAATTAGGGGGCGGAAACACCATATATTTT.